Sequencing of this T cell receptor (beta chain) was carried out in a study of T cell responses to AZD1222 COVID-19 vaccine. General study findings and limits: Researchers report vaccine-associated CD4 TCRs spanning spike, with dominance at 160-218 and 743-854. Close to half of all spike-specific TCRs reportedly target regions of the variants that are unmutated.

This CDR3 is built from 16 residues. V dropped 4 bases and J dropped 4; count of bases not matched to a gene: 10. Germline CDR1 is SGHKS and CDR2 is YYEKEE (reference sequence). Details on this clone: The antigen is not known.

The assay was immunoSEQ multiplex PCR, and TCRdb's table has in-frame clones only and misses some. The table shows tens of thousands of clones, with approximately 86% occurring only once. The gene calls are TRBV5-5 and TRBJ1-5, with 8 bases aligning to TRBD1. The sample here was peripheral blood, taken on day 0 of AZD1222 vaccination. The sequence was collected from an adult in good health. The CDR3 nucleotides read TGTGCCAGCAGCCAGGACAGGGCTCGGGGTAATCAGCCCCAGCATTTT. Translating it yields CASSQDRARGNQPQHF.